This T cell receptor beta chain was obtained from a study of blood T cell repertoires in COVID-19. Study-level information: The United States, Italy and Spain supplied acute and convalescent COVID-19 samples.

TCRdb's table, derived via immunoSEQ multiplex PCR, lists solely in-frame clones and lacks some. The profile shows 200,000 to 250,000 clones, roughly four fifths of them singletons. Participant ages covered about 18 to 89 years across 20 to 30 US areas. Participants were placed into cohorts based on the clinical history they reported. Before being deemed recovered, Cohort 3 donors had two negative PCRs, clearance, or symptom resolution. The V gene's germline CDR1 is LNHDA and CDR2 SQIVND (reference sequence). This CDR3 is built from 16 residues. V was trimmed by 4 bases and J by 0 bases, leaving 15 bases between them.

The material sequenced was PBMCs or T cells enriched from blood (not recorded which). The rearrangement joins TRBV19 to TRBJ2-5, with D perhaps TRBD2 (5 bases). The origin of this receptor is an older woman who had recovered from COVID-19. This CDR3 is CASSNNFGMYQETQYF. The DNA of the CDR3 is TGTGCCAGTAGTAACAACTTCGGGATGTACCAAGAGACCCAGTACTTC.